This passage covers 8 T cell receptor beta chains from one sample sequenced in a study of T cells in localized non-small cell lung cancer. TCRdb keeps only in-frame clones here, not all; method: immunoSEQ multiplex PCR. Of under 3,500 clones in the sample, 27% were seen once. The source was normal lung tissue next to the tumor, collected before any cancer treatment. These receptors all stem from a man aged 40 to 70 with stage I lung adenocarcinoma.

This rearrangement joins TRBV18 to TRBJ2-6; D is possibly TRBD1 (6 bases). This CDR3 has 17 residues. Trimming removed 1 base from V and 0 bases from J, with 10 bases in between. CDR1 and CDR2 from the germline V gene are KGHSH and LQKENI. CDR3 in amino acids: CASSPLRTDSGANVLTF. Written as DNA, the CDR3 is TGTGCCAGCTCACCACTCCGGACAGACTCTGGGGCCAACGTCCTGACTTTC.

J is TRBJ1-5 and V is TRBV9; 8 bases fit TRBD1. The CDR3 is 14 residues long. Trimming at V came to 8 bases and at J to 6 bases, leaving 10 bases not matched to a gene. Germline CDR1 is SGDLS and CDR2 is YYNGEE. CDR3 bases: TGTGCCAGTAAACCGGGACAGGATACTCAGCCCCAGCATTTT. Translated, it gives CASKPGQDTQPQHF.

The chain has TRBV6-8 and TRBJ2-1, with TRBD2 as a possible D gene (6 bases). Germline V gene sequence: CDR1 MNHGY, CDR2 SAAAGT. The CDR3 has 17 residues. V lost 10 bases, J lost 1 base, and 23 bases lay in between. This chain's CDR3 is CAINRGRSLGSYNEQFF. CDR3 bases: TGTGCCATCAATAGAGGGAGGTCTCTTGGATCCTACAATGAGCAGTTCTTC.

This clone has only a few counts. The gene calls are TRBV5-1 and TRBJ2-7; D remains ambiguous. The CDR3 is 14 amino acids. V was clipped by 1 base and J by 1 base, with 9 bases between them. Germline-derived CDR1 and CDR2 are SGHRS and YFSETQ. The CDR3 loop is CASSLPSSSYEQYF. The CDR3 DNA is TGCGCCAGCAGCTTGCCCTCCTCTTCCTACGAGCAGTACTTC.

The J gene is TRBJ1-2, the V gene TRBV6-8; D is unresolved. V was clipped by 0 bases and J by 3 bases, with 11 bases between them. This CDR3 region has 15 residues. Germline V lookup: CDR1 MNHGY, CDR2 SAAAGT. The CDR3 sequence: CASSYSGVRDYGYTF. CDR3 coding DNA: TGTGCCAGCAGTTACTCGGGTGTTCGGGACTATGGCTACACCTTC.

This clone was picked up a small number of times. J is TRBJ1-1 and V is TRBV29-1; the D is unclear. Trimming stripped 7 bases from V and 3 bases from J, with 15 bases between. Germline CDR1 is SQVTM and CDR2 is ANQGSEA. This CDR3 has 13 amino acids. Written as DNA, the CDR3 is TGCAGCGCCGGCCCGAAAATCGACACTGAAGCTTTCTTT. Amino acids: CSAGPKIDTEAFF.

Only a few counts were recorded for this clone. CDR3 nucleotides: TGTGCCACCAGCAGACTTCATACAGACTCCCTCGGCACTGAAGCTTTCTTT. It specifies CATSRLHTDSLGTEAFF. V and J are TRBV15 and TRBJ1-1; D remains unclear. Germline V lookup: CDR1 LNHNV, CDR2 YYDKDF (reference sequence). This CDR3 has 17 amino acids. Trimming removed 2 bases from V and 4 bases from J, with 20 bases in between.

A few counts support this clone. The rearrangement joins TRBV11-3 to TRBJ1-1; possible D gene TRBD1, 5 bases. V was pared by 2 bases and J by 0 bases, with 10 bases between. The CDR3 has 15 residues. The germline CDR1 and CDR2 sequences are SGHNT and YENEEA. CDR3 sequence (DNA): TGTGCCAGCAGCTTATTTGGGGGGATGAACACTGAAGCTTTCTTT. This sequence encodes CASSLFGGMNTEAFF.